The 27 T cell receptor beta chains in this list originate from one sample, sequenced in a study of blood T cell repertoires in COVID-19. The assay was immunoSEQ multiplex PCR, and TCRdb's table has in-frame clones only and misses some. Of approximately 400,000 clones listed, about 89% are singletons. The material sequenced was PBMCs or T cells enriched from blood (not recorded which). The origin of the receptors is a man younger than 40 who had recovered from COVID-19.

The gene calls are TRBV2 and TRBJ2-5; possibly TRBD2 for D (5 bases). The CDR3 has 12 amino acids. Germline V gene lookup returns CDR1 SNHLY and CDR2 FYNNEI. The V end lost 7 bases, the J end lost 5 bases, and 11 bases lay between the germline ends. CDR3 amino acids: CASKGSEETQYF. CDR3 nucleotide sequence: TGTGCCAGCAAGGGTAGCGAGGAGACCCAGTACTTC. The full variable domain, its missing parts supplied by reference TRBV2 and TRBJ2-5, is EPEVTQTPSHQVTQMGQEVILRCVPISNHLYFYWYRQILGQKVEFLVSFYNNEISEKSEIFDDQFSVERPDGSNFTLKIRSTKLEDSAMYFCASKGSEETQYFGPGTRLLVL.

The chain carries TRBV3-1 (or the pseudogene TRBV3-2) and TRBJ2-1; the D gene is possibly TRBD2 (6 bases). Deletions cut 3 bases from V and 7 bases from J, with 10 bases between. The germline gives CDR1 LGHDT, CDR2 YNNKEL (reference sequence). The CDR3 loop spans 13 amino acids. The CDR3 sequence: CASSHVSGNEQFF. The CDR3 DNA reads TGTGCCAGCAGCCATGTTAGCGGTAATGAGCAGTTCTTC.

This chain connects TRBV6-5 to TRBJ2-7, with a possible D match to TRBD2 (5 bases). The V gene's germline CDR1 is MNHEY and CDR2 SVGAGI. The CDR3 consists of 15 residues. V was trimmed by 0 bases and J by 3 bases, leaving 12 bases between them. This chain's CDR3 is CASSYSQRPVYEQYF. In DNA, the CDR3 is TGTGCCAGCAGTTACTCTCAGCGGCCCGTCTACGAGCAGTACTTC.

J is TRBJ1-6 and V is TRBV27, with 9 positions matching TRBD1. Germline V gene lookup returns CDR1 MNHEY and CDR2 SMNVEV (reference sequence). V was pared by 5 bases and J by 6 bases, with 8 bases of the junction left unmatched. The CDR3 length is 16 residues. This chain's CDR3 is CASSRAQGASNSPLHF. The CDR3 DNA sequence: TGTGCCAGCAGTCGAGCACAGGGGGCGAGTAATTCACCCCTCCACTTT.

This CDR3 reads CAISEGAGNQPQHF. The CDR3 DNA sequence: TGTGCCATCAGTGAGGGGGCAGGGAATCAGCCCCAGCATTTT. V gene TRBV10-3 combines with J gene TRBJ1-5; TRBD1 might be the D (5 bases). Germline V gene sequence: CDR1 ENHRY, CDR2 SYGVKD. This CDR3 is built from 14 residues. The germline V and J ends were trimmed by 2 bases and 4 bases, with 9 bases remaining between them.

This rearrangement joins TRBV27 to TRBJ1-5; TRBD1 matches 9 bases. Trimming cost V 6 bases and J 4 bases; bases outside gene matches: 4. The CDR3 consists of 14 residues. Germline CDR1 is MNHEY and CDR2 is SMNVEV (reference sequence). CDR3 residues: CASSVGTGNQPQHF. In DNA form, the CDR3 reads TGTGCCAGCAGCGTAGGGACAGGGAATCAGCCCCAGCATTTT.

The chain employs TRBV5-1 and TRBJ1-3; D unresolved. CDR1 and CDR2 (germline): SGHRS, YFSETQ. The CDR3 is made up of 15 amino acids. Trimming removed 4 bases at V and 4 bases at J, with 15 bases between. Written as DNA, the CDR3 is TGCGCCAGCAGCCCAGGTACCGGCGCGGGAAACACCATATATTTT. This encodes CASSPGTGAGNTIYF.

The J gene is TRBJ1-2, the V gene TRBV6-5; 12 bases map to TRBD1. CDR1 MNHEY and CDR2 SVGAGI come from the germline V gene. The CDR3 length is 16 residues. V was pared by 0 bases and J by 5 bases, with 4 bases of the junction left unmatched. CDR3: CASSYSGTGGWYGYTF. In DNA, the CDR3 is TGTGCCAGCAGTTACTCCGGGACAGGGGGCTGGTATGGCTACACCTTC.

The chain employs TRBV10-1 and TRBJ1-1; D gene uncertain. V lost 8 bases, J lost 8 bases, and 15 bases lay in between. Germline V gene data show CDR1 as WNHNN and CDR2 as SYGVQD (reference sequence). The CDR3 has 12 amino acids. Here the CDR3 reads CASRESGEEAFF. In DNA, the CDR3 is TGCGCCAGCCGGGAGAGCGGAGAGGAAGCTTTCTTT.

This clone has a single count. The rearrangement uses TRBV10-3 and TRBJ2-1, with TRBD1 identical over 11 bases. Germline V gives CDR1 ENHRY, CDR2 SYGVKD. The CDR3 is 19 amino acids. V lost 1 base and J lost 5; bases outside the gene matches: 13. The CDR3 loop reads CAISEYGDRGSWKDNEQFF. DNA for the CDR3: TGTGCCATCAGTGAGTACGGGGACAGGGGGAGTTGGAAGGACAATGAGCAGTTCTTC.

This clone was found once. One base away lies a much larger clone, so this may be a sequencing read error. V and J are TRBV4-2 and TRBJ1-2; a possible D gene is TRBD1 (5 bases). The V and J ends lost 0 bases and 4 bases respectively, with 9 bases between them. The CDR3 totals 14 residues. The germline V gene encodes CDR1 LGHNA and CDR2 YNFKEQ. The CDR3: CASSQDRVSYGYTF. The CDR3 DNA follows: TGTGCCAGCAGCCAAGACAGGGTGAGCTATGGCTACACCTTC.

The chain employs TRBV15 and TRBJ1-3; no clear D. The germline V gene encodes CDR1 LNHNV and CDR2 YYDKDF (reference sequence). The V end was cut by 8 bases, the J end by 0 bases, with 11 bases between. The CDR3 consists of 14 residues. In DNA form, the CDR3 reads TGTGCCACCTTAAGCCGTAACTCTGGAAACACCATATATTTT. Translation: CATLSRNSGNTIYF.

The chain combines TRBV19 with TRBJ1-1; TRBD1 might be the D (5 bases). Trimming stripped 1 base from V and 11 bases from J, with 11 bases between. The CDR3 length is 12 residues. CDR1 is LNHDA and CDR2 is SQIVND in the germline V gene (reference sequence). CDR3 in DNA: TGTGCCAGTAGTATAGCCGGGACTGTTGCTTTCTTT. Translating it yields CASSIAGTVAFF.

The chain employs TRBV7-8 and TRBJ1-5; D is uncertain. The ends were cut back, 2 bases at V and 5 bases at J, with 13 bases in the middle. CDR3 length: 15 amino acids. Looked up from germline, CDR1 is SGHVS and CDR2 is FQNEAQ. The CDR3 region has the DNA TGTGCCAGCAGCTTAAGTAGGATTCTAGATCAGCCCCAGCATTTT. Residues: CASSLSRILDQPQHF.

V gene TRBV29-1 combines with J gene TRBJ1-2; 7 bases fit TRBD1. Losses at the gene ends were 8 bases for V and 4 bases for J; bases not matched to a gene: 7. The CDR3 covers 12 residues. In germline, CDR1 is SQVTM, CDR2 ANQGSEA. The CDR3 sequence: CSMRDRAYGYTF. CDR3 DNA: TGCAGCATGCGCGACAGGGCCTATGGCTACACCTTC.

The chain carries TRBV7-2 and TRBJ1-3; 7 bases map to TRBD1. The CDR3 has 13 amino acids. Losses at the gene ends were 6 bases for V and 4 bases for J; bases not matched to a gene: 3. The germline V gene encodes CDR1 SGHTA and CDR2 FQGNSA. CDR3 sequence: CASRQGVGNTIYF. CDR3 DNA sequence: TGTGCCAGCAGGCAGGGGGTCGGAAACACCATATATTTT.

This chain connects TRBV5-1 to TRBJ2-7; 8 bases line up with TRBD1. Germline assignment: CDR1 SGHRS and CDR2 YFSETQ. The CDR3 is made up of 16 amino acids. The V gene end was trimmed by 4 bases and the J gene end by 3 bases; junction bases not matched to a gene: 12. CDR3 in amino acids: CASSQMTGEKSYEQYF. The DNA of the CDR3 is TGCGCCAGCAGCCAAATGACAGGGGAAAAAAGCTACGAGCAGTACTTC.

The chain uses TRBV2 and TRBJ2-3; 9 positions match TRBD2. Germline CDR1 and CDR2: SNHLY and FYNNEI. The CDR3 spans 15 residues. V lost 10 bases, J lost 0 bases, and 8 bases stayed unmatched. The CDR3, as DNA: TGTGCCACGAAGAGGCGGGGGGGAAGCACAGATACGCAGTATTTT. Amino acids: CATKRRGGSTDTQYF.

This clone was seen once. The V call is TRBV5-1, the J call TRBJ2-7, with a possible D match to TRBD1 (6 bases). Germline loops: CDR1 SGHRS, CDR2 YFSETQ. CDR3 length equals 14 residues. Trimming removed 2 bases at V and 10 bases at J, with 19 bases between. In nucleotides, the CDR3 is TGCGCCAGCAGCTTAGGTCCAGGGGAAGTTCCCCAGTACTTC. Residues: CASSLGPGEVPQYF.

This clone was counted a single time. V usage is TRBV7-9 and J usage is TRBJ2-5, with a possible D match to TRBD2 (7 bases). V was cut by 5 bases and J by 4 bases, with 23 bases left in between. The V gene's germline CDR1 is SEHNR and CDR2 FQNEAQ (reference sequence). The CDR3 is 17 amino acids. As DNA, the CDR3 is TGTGCCAGCAGCCCTACCTTAGGGGGGGAAGGAGGAGAGACCCAGTACTTC. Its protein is CASSPTLGGEGGETQYF.

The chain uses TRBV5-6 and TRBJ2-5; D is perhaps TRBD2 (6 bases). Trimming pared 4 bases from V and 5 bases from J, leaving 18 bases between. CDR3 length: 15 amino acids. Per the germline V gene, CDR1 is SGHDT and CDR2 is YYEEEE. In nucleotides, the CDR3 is TGTGCCAGCAGCCTGAGGCGGGGTTGGGGGGAGACCCAGTACTTC. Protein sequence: CASSLRRGWGETQYF.

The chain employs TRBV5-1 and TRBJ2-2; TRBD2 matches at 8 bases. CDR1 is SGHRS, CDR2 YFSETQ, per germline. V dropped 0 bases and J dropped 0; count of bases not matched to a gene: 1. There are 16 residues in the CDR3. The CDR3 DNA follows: TGCGCCAGCAGCTTGGCCGGGGGGGCGAACACCGGGGAGCTGTTTTTT. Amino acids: CASSLAGGANTGELFF.

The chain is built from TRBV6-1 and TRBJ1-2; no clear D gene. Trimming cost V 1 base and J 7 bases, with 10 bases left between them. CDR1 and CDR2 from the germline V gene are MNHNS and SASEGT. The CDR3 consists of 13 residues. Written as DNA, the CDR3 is TGTGCCAGCAGTGAAGGCGTCGCGGGTGGCTACACCTTC. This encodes CASSEGVAGGYTF.

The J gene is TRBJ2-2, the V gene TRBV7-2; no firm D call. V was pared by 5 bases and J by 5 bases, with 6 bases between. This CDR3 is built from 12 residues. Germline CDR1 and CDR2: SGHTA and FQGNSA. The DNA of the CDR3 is TGTGCCAGCAGCCCAGATACCGGGGAGCTGTTTTTT. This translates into CASSPDTGELFF.

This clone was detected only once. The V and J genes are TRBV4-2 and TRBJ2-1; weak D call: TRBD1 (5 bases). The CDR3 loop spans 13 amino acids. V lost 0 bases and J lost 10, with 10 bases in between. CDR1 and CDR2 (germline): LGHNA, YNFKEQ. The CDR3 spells CASSQETGTEQFF. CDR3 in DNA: TGTGCCAGCAGCCAAGAAACAGGCACGGAGCAGTTCTTC.

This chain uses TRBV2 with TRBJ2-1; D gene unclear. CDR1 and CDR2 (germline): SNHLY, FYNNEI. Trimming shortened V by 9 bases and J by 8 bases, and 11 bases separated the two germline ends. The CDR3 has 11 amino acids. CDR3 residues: CASTPSDEQFF. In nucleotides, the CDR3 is TGTGCCAGTACGCCCTCGGATGAGCAGTTCTTC.

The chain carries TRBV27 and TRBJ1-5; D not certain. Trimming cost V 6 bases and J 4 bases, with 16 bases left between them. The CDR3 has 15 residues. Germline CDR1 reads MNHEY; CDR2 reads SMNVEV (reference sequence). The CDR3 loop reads CASRPKALRNQPQHF. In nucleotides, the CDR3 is TGTGCCAGCAGACCCAAGGCCCTGAGGAATCAGCCCCAGCATTTT.